This T cell receptor (beta chain) was identified during a study of vaccination and CD4 T cells after COVID-19. Study-wide results and limits: Analysis of convalescent patients found that 304 of 307 vaccine-specific clones were spike mono-reactive. Within the convalescent patients, a median approximately 86% of the SARS-CoV-2-reactive clones were ones that appeared only post-vaccination.

The germline V and J ends were trimmed by 4 bases and 2 bases, with 12 bases remaining between them. The length of the CDR3 is 14 residues. Per germline, CDR1 MNHNS and CDR2 SASEGT. This clonotype appeared a few times. Its antigen is unknown. Cultured CD4+ T cell DNA was sequenced using the Oncomine TCR Beta short-read assay. TCRdb independently ran MiXCR on the PCR reads; one entry per CDR3 protein. This table has roughly 24,000 distinct CDR3 sequences, 30% to 45% appearing once. This sample's time point: late sampling 161 to 241 days after vaccination in a few convalescent patients. Treatment specified: approximately nine-day PBMC culture with coronavirus spike peptide pools or control peptides (ViraFEST assay).

This receptor was obtained from a human donor who had recovered from COVID-19. V gene TRBV6-1 combines with J gene TRBJ2-7, with D tentatively TRBD1 (5 bases). The source material was CD4+ T cells from blood, cultured in vitro, sampled about 7 months after SARS-CoV-2 vaccination. The CDR3 DNA reads TGTGCCAGCAGTGTGGGAAGGGGTCCCTACGAGCAGTACTTC. It codes for CASSVGRGPYEQYF.